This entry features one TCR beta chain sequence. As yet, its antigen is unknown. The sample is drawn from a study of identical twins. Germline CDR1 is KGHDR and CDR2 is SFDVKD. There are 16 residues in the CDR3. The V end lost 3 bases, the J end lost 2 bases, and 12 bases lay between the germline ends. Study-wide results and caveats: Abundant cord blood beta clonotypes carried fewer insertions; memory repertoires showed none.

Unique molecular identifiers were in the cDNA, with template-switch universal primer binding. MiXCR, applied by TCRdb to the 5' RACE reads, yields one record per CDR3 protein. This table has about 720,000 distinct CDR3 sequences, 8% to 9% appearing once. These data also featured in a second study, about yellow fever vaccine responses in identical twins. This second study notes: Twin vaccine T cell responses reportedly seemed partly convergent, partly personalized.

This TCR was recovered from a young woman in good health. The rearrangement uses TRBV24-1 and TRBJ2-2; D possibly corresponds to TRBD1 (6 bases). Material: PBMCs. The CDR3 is CATSDPRQANTGELFF. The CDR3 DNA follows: TGTGCCACCAGTGATCCGCGACAGGCTAACACCGGGGAGCTGTTTTTT.